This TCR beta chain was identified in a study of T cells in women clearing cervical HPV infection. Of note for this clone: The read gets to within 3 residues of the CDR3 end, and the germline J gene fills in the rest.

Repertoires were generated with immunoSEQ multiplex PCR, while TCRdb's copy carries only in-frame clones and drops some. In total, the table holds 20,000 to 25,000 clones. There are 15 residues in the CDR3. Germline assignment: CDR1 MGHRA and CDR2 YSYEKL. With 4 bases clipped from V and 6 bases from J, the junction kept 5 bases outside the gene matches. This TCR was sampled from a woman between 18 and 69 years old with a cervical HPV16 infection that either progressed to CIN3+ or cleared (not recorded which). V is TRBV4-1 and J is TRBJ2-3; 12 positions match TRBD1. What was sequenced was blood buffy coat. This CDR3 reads CASSLRDRGPDTQYF. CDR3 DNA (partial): TGCGCCAGCAGCCTAAGGGACAGGGGGCCGGATACG.